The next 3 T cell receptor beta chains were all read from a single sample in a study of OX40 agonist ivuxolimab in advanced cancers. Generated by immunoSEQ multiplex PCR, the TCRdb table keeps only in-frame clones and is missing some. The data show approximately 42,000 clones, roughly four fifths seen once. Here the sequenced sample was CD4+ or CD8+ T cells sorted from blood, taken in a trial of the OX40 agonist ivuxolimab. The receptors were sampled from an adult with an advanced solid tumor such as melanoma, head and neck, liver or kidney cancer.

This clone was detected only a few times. Here the CDR3 reads CASSLRGGGANTGELFF. Written as DNA, the CDR3 is TGTGCCAGCAGCCTCCGAGGGGGCGGGGCGAACACCGGGGAGCTGTTTTTT. The genes are TRBV5-6 and TRBJ2-2; tentative D call: TRBD1 (7 bases). V was pared by 4 bases and J by 0 bases, with 16 bases between. This CDR3 is built from 17 residues. The germline gives CDR1 SGHDT, CDR2 YYEEEE.

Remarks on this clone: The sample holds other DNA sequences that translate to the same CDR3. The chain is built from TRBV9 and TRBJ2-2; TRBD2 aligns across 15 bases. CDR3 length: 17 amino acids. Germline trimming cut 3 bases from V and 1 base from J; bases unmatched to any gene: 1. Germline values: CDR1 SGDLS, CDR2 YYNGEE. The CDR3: CASSAGLAGGNTGELFF. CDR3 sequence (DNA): TGTGCCAGCAGCGCGGGACTAGCGGGAGGGAACACCGGGGAGCTGTTTTTT.

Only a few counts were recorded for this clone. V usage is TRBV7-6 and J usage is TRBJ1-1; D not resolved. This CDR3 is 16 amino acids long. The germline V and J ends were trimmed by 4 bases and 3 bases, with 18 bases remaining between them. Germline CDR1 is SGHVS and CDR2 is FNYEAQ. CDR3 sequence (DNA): TGTGCCAGCAGCTACCCCTCGAATAGAGCGGACACTGAAGCTTTCTTT. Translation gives CASSYPSNRADTEAFF.